These 21 T cell receptor beta chains originate from one sample sequenced in a study of shared clonotypes between healthy human individuals. Positive CCR7 selection of CD45RO-negative cells yielded the naive CD8 cells, and terminally differentiated effector memory CD45RA+ cells were excluded. Here immunoSEQ multiplex PCR was the method, and the copy in TCRdb shows in-frame clones only, minus some. The table lists millions of clones, about 95% of them singletons. The sequenced sample consisted of naive CD8+ T cells sorted from blood. These receptors all stem from a man between 18 and 35 years old in good health.

Comments on this clone: Other DNA sequences in the sample encode the same CDR3. The rearrangement links TRBV4-1 to TRBJ1-1, with a tentative D call TRBD1 (5 bases). The CDR3 has 13 amino acids. With 3 bases removed from V and 1 base from J, the gap between germline ends came to 6 bases. In germline, CDR1 is MGHRA, CDR2 YSYEKL. The CDR3, as DNA: TGCGCCAGCAGCCAGGGGCCGAACACTGAAGCTTTCTTT. Protein: CASSQGPNTEAFF.

The chain employs TRBV9 and TRBJ2-2; D ambiguous. Germline V lookup: CDR1 SGDLS, CDR2 YYNGEE. The CDR3 totals 15 residues. V lost 3 bases and J lost 1, with 10 bases in between. The CDR3 sequence: CASSGLPENTGELFF. For the CDR3, the DNA is TGTGCCAGCAGCGGATTACCTGAGAACACCGGGGAGCTGTTTTTT.

J is TRBJ1-1 and V is TRBV19; perhaps TRBD1 as D (6 bases). CDR3 length: 15 residues. Germline V gene sequence: CDR1 LNHDA, CDR2 SQIVND (reference sequence). With 3 bases removed from V and 4 bases from J, the gap between germline ends came to 15 bases. CDR3 nucleotide sequence: TGTGCCAGTAGTATCTTAGTACAGGGATTCACTGAAGCTTTCTTT. It yields the protein CASSILVQGFTEAFF.

This chain links TRBV10-2 with TRBJ2-5; possible D gene TRBD2, 6 bases. The CDR3 is 15 amino acids. The V gene's germline CDR1 is WSHSY and CDR2 SAAADI. Trimming took 0 bases from V and 1 from J, leaving 9 bases between them. CDR3 DNA: TGCGCCAGCAGTGAGTCGGGACTGATCCAAGAGACCCAGTACTTC. Encoded protein: CASSESGLIQETQYF.

The chain is built from TRBV2 and TRBJ2-1; 13 bases agree with TRBD2. Per germline, CDR1 SNHLY and CDR2 FYNNEI. With 7 bases clipped from V and 9 bases from J, the junction kept 9 bases outside the gene matches. The CDR3 has 15 amino acids. CDR3 region: CASIRTSGSGVEQFF. Written as DNA, the CDR3 is TGTGCCAGCATTAGGACTAGCGGGAGTGGGGTTGAGCAGTTCTTC.

V usage is TRBV4-1 and J usage is TRBJ1-1; D ambiguous. The CDR3 sequence is 16 residues long. Germline assignment: CDR1 MGHRA and CDR2 YSYEKL. With 0 bases removed from V and 0 bases from J, the gap between germline ends came to 11 bases. In DNA form, the CDR3 reads TGCGCCAGCAGCCAAGATAGAGATTTTATGAACACTGAAGCTTTCTTT. Translation gives CASSQDRDFMNTEAFF.

V gene TRBV5-6 combines with J gene TRBJ1-3, with 9 bases fitting TRBD1. This CDR3 has 13 amino acids. The junction had 1 base not matched to a gene; V was cut back by 8 bases and J by 1 base. Germline-derived CDR1 and CDR2 are SGHDT and YYEEEE. CDR3 coding DNA: TGTGCCAGTGGGACAGGGTCTGGAAACACCATATATTTT. This encodes CASGTGSGNTIYF.

Comment on this clone: The sample holds other DNA sequences that translate to the same CDR3. This sequence joins TRBV28 and TRBJ2-2; D uncertain. Germline loops: CDR1 MDHEN, CDR2 SYDVKM. The V and J ends lost 3 bases and 4 bases respectively, with 3 bases between them. The CDR3 is 12 amino acids. CDR3 in amino acids: CASSFPTGELFF. CDR3 nucleotide sequence: TGTGCCAGCAGTTTCCCCACCGGGGAGCTGTTTTTT. Full variable domain (outside the CDR3, taken from reference TRBV28 and TRBJ2-2): DVKVTQSSRYLVKRTGEKVFLECVQDMDHENMFWYRQDPGLGLRLIYFSYDVKMKEKGDIPEGYSVSREKKERFSLILESASTNQTSMYLCASSFPTGELFFGEGSRLTVL.

The CDR3 protein is CAWDLVPRDKHQAFF. The CDR3, as DNA: TGTGCCTGGGATTTGGTGCCGAGGGACAAACACCAAGCTTTCTTT. The J gene is TRBJ1-1, the V gene TRBV30, with D tentatively TRBD1 (6 bases). The CDR3 runs to 15 residues. Trimming removed 5 bases at V and 9 bases at J, with 25 bases between. Germline CDR1 and CDR2: GTSNPN and SVGIG (reference sequence).

This sequence joins TRBV5-1 and TRBJ2-1; 9 nucleotides agree with TRBD2. Trimming removed 4 bases from V and 10 bases from J; junction bases left unmatched: 9. The CDR3 runs 14 residues. From germline, CDR1 is SGHRS and CDR2 YFSETQ. The DNA for the CDR3 is TGCGCCAGCAGCAGGTTAGCGGGAGCCGGGGAGCAGTTCTTC. It is translated as CASSRLAGAGEQFF. Together with reference TRBV5-1 and TRBJ2-1, the CDR3 gives the full variable domain: KAGVTQTPRYLIKTRGQQVTLSCSPISGHRSVSWYQQTPGQGLQFLFEYFSETQRNKGNFPGRFSGRQFSNSRSEMNVSTLELGDSALYLCASSRLAGAGEQFFGPGTRLTVL.

This CDR3 is CASSLTGVASDYGYTF. The CDR3 coding sequence is TGTGCCAGCAGCCTCACAGGGGTCGCTAGTGACTATGGCTACACCTTC. The chain uses TRBV6-6 and TRBJ1-2; 7 bases map to TRBD1. CDR3 length: 16 amino acids. Germline V CDR1 and CDR2: MNHNY, SVGAGI (reference sequence). V lost 6 bases to trimming and J lost 3 bases; unmatched junction nucleotides: 13.

The chain joins TRBV27 to TRBJ1-6, with 7 bases matching TRBD1. V trimming: 3 bases; J trimming: 7 bases; junction bases outside the gene matches: 9. Germline CDR1 is MNHEY and CDR2 is SMNVEV (reference sequence). There are 16 residues in the CDR3. The CDR3 DNA sequence: TGTGCCAGCAGTTTTTCCCCCGACAGGGTGAATTCACCCCTCCACTTT. Encoded protein: CASSFSPDRVNSPLHF.

The rearrangement links TRBV4-3 to TRBJ2-5; D assignment may be TRBD1 or TRBD2 (5 bases each). Germline V gene sequence: CDR1 LGHNA, CDR2 YSLEER. This CDR3 spans 17 amino acids. The V and J ends lost 4 bases and 8 bases respectively, with 26 bases between them. This CDR3 reads CASSPQDVTGTASTQYF. In DNA form, the CDR3 reads TGCGCCAGCAGCCCTCAAGATGTTACCGGGACCGCGAGCACCCAGTACTTC.

V and J are TRBV13 and TRBJ2-1; D gene ambiguous. CDR1 PRHDT and CDR2 FYEKMQ come from the germline V gene (reference sequence). CDR3 length: 13 amino acids. V shed 2 bases and J shed 7 bases, with 9 bases lying between them. CDR3 residues: CASSLLGKNEQFF. CDR3 nucleotide sequence: TGTGCCAGCAGCTTATTGGGCAAAAATGAGCAGTTCTTC.

The chain is built from TRBV27 and TRBJ2-1; the match to TRBD1 covers 9 bases. The length of the CDR3 is 11 residues. Germline-derived CDR1 and CDR2 are MNHEY and SMNVEV (reference sequence). V dropped 10 bases and J dropped 9; count of bases not matched to a gene: 4. In DNA, the CDR3 is TGTGCCACCAGGACAGGGGTTGAGCAGTTCTTC. It specifies CATRTGVEQFF.

A remark on this clone: Within the sample, other DNA sequences also encode this same CDR3. The V call is TRBV27, the J call TRBJ2-2, with D tentatively TRBD2 (5 bases). The CDR3 runs 15 residues. Germline CDR1 MNHEY, CDR2 SMNVEV (reference sequence). Deletions cut 4 bases from V and 0 bases from J, with 9 bases between. The CDR3: CASSSRTANTGELFF. The DNA of the CDR3 is TGTGCCAGCAGTTCCAGGACTGCGAACACCGGGGAGCTGTTTTTT.

This sequence joins TRBV7-9 and TRBJ2-2; D is uncertain. This CDR3 contains 14 residues. Germline assignment: CDR1 SEHNR and CDR2 FQNEAQ (reference sequence). The V gene lost 4 bases and the J gene lost 6 bases, with 12 bases spanning the gap. CDR3 region: CASSSPVGAGELFF. CDR3 nucleotide sequence: TGTGCCAGCAGCTCTCCGGTTGGGGCCGGGGAGCTGTTTTTT.

The chain employs TRBV19 and TRBJ1-5; perhaps TRBD1 as D (5 bases). V lost 3 bases and J 5 bases, leaving 14 bases between the germline ends. Germline CDR1 LNHDA, CDR2 SQIVND (reference sequence). This CDR3 region has 15 residues. The CDR3 region is CASSITGQGYQPQHF. Here the CDR3 DNA reads TGTGCCAGTAGTATTACTGGGCAGGGCTATCAGCCCCAGCATTTT.

The chain couples TRBV7-9 to TRBJ2-1; 8 nucleotides line up with TRBD2. This CDR3 comprises 16 residues. Germline trimming cut 5 bases from V and 0 bases from J; bases unmatched to any gene: 6. Germline V CDR1 and CDR2: SEHNR, FQNEAQ (reference sequence). Here the CDR3 DNA reads TGTGCCAGCAGCCCTATAGCGGGGATCTCCTACAATGAGCAGTTCTTC. Protein product: CASSPIAGISYNEQFF.

The genes are TRBV19 and TRBJ1-2; a possible D gene is TRBD1 (5 bases). This CDR3 contains 13 residues. The germline V gene encodes CDR1 LNHDA and CDR2 SQIVND (reference sequence). V lost 7 bases to trimming and J lost 3 bases, with 12 bases between them. The CDR3 DNA follows: TGTGCCAGTAATAATCAGGGAGACTATGGCTACACCTTC. It codes for CASNNQGDYGYTF.

Only one count was recorded for this clone. The gene calls are TRBV2 and TRBJ1-5; tentatively, D is TRBD1 (5 bases). The CDR3 is 15 residues long. CDR1 SNHLY and CDR2 FYNNEI come from the germline V gene. V was cut by 7 bases and J by 1 base, with 14 bases left in between. CDR3 loop: CASIRDSGSNQPQHF. CDR3 DNA: TGTGCCAGCATTAGGGACTCGGGGAGCAATCAGCCCCAGCATTTT. The complete variable domain, with remaining parts taken from reference TRBV2 and TRBJ1-5, reads EPEVTQTPSHQVTQMGQEVILRCVPISNHLYFYWYRQILGQKVEFLVSFYNNEISEKSEIFDDQFSVERPDGSNFTLKIRSTKLEDSAMYFCASIRDSGSNQPQHFGDGTRLSIL.